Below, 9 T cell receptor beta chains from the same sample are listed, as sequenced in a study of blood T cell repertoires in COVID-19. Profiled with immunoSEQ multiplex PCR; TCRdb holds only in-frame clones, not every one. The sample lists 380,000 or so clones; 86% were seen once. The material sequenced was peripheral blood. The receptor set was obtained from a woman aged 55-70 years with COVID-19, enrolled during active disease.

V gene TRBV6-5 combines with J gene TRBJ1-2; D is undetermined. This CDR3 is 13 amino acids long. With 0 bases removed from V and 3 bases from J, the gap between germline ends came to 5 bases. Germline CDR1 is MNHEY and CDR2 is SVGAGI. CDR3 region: CASSYSEYYGYTF. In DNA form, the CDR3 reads TGTGCCAGCAGTTACTCGGAGTACTATGGCTACACCTTC.

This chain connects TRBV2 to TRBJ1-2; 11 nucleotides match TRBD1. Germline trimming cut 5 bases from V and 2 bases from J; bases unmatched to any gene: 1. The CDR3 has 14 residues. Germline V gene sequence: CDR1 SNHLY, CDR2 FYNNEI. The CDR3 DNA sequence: TGTGCCAGCAGTTGGGACAGGGGGAACTATGGCTACACCTTC. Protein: CASSWDRGNYGYTF.

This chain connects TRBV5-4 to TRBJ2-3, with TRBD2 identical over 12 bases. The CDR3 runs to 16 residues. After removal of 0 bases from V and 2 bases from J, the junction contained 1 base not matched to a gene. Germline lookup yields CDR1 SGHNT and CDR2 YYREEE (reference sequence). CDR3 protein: CASSLGTSGVTDTQYF. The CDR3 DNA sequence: TGTGCCAGCAGCTTGGGGACTAGCGGGGTCACAGATACGCAGTATTTT.

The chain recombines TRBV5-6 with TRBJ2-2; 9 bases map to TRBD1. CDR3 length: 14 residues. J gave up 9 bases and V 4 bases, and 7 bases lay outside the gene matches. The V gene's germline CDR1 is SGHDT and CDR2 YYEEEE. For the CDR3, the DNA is TGTGCCAGCAGCCGTGGACAGGGGAATTGGGAGCTGTTTTTT. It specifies CASSRGQGNWELFF.

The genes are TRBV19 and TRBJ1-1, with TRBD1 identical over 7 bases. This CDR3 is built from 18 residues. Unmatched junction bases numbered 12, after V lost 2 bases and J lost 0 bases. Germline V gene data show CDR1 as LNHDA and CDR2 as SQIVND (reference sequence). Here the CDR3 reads CASSIYRGDGILNTEAFF. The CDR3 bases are TGTGCCAGTAGTATATACAGGGGTGATGGGATCCTGAACACTGAAGCTTTCTTT.

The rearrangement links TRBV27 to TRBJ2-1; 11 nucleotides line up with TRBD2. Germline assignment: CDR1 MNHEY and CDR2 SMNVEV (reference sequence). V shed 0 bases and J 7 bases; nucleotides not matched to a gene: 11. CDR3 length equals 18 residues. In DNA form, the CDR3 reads TGTGCCAGCAGTTTATCTTTTACTAGCGGGGGTGTTGGTAATGAGCAGTTCTTC. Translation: CASSLSFTSGGVGNEQFF.

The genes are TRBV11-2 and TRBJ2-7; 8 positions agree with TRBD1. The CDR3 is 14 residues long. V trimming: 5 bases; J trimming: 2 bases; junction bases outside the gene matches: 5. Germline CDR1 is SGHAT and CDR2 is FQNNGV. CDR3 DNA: TGTGCCAGCAGCCCTCGGACAGGGACCTACGAGCAGTACTTC. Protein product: CASSPRTGTYEQYF.

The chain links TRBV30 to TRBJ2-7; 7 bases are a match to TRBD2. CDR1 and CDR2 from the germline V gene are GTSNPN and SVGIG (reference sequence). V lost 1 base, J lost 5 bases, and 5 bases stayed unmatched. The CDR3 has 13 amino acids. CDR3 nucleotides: TGTGCCTGGAGTGCGGGACTATCCAACGAGCAGTACTTC. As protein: CAWSAGLSNEQYF.

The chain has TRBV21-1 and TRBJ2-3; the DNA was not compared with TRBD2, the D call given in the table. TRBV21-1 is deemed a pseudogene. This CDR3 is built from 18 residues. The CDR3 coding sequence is TGTGCCAGCAGCAAAGCGCTCTCGCTAGCGGGGGGCACAGATACGCAGTATTTT. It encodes CASSKALSLAGGTDTQYF.